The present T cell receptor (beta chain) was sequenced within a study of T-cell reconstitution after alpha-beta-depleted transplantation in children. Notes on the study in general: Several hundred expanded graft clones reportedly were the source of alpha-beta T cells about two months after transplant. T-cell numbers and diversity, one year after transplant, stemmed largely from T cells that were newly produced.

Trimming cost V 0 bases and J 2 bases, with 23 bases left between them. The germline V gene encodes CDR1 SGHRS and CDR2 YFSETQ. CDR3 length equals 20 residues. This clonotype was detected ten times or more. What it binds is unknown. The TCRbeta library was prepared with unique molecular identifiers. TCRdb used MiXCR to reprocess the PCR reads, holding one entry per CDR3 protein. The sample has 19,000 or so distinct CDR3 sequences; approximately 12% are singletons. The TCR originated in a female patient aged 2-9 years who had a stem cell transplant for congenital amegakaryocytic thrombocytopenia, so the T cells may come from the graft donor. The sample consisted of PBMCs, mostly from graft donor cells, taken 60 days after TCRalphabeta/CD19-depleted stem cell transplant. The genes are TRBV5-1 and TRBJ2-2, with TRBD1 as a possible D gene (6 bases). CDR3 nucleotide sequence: TGCGCCAGCAGCTTGGTCGGTTTCGGCAGGGGTTCCATCAACACCGGGGAGCTGTTTTTT. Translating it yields CASSLVGFGRGSINTGELFF. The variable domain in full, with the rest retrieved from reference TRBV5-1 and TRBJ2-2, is KAGVTQTPRYLIKTRGQQVTLSCSPISGHRSVSWYQQTPGQGLQFLFEYFSETQRNKGNFPGRFSGRQFSNSRSEMNVSTLELGDSALYLCASSLVGFGRGSINTGELFFGEGSRLTVL.